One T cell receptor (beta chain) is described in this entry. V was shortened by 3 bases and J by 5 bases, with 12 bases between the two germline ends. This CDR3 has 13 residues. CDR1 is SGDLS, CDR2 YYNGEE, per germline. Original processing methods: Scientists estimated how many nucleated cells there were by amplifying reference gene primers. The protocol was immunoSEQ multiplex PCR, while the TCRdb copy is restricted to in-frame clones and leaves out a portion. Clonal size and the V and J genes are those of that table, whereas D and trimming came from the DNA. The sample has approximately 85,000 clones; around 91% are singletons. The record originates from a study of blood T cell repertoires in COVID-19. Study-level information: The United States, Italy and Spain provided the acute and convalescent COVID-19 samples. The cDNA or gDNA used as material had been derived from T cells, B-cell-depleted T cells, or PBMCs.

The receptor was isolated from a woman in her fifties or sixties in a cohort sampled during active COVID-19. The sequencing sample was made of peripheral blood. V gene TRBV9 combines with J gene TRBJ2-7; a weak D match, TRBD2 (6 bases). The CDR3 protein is CASSGSSEDEQYF. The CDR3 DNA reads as TGTGCCAGCAGCGGATCTAGCGAGGACGAGCAGTACTTC.